What follows are 17 T cell receptor beta chains derived from one specimen sequenced in a study of cytomegalovirus exposure and HLA in healthy donors. Primers included in the PCR were 60 Vbeta and 13 Jbeta primers. TCRdb's table, derived via immunoSEQ multiplex PCR, lists solely in-frame clones and lacks some. The sample includes tens of thousands of clones, around 81% of them seen just once. Sample: PBMCs. These receptors came from a man between 18 and 29 years old in good health and CMV-seropositive.

CDR3 residues: CASRLNPGVGYGYTF. The DNA of the CDR3 is TGTGCCAGCAGACTAAACCCAGGGGTCGGCTATGGCTACACCTTC. This rearrangement joins TRBV6-5 to TRBJ1-2; TRBD1 is a possible D gene (6 bases). The CDR3 spans 15 residues. CDR1 and CDR2 from the germline V gene are MNHEY and SVGAGI. Trimming took 6 bases from V and 4 from J, leaving 18 bases between them.

A single count supports this clone. The CDR3 sequence is CASSSGDRAGTEAFF. Written as DNA, the CDR3 is TGTGCCAGCAGCTCCGGAGACAGGGCGGGCACTGAAGCTTTCTTT. V and J are TRBV7-2 and TRBJ1-1; 7 bases map to TRBD1. The CDR3 runs 15 residues. The V and J ends lost 4 bases and 4 bases, in that order; junction bases with no gene match: 9. In germline, CDR1 is SGHTA, CDR2 FQGNSA.

This chain uses TRBV25-1 with TRBJ2-1; maybe TRBD2 (5 bases). CDR1 and CDR2 (germline): MGHDK, SYGVNS. The CDR3 contains 14 residues. V was cut by 7 bases and J by 5 bases, with 15 bases left in between. The CDR3 DNA reads TGTGCCAGCAACAAACCTGGACTTGACAATGAGCAGTTCTTC. This sequence encodes CASNKPGLDNEQFF.

The gene calls are TRBV15 and TRBJ1-4; 10 nucleotides agree with TRBD1. Germline V gene data show CDR1 as LNHNV and CDR2 as YYDKDF (reference sequence). With V trimmed by 5 bases and J by 6 bases, 0 bases remained unmatched. The CDR3 is 13 residues long. The CDR3: CATSGTGDEKLFF. Here the CDR3 DNA reads TGTGCCACCAGCGGGACAGGGGATGAAAAACTGTTTTTT.

The V call is TRBV28, the J call TRBJ2-7, with D perhaps TRBD1 (6 bases). Germline values: CDR1 MDHEN, CDR2 SYDVKM. The CDR3 sequence is 14 residues long. Deletions cut 3 bases from V and 5 bases from J, with 14 bases between. The chain's CDR3 is CASSFRSEGDEQYF. The CDR3 region has the DNA TGTGCCAGCAGTTTTAGGTCCGAGGGGGACGAGCAGTACTTC.

The chain employs TRBV11-2 and TRBJ2-7; 7 nucleotides align to TRBD2. The CDR3 runs to 17 residues. The germline gives CDR1 SGHAT, CDR2 FQNNGV. J gave up 3 bases and V 5 bases, and 16 bases lay outside the gene matches. The CDR3 DNA is TGTGCCAGCAGCACACGACCGACTGGCGGGAGTGGCTACGAGCAGTACTTC. It encodes CASSTRPTGGSGYEQYF.

This chain joins TRBV28 and TRBJ1-3; D unresolved. CDR1 is MDHEN and CDR2 is SYDVKM in the germline V gene. This CDR3 comprises 12 residues. V lost 3 bases and J lost 4, with 4 bases in between. The CDR3 region has the DNA TGTGCCAGCAGTTTCAGGGGAAACACCATATATTTT. It specifies CASSFRGNTIYF. Complete variable domain (other parts from reference TRBV28 and TRBJ1-3): DVKVTQSSRYLVKRTGEKVFLECVQDMDHENMFWYRQDPGLGLRLIYFSYDVKMKEKGDIPEGYSVSREKKERFSLILESASTNQTSMYLCASSFRGNTIYFGEGSWLTVV.

This clone has just one count. This chain connects TRBV9 to TRBJ2-2; weak D call: TRBD2 (5 bases). Germline CDR1 SGDLS, CDR2 YYNGEE. The V end was cut by 4 bases, the J end by 8 bases, with 9 bases between. The CDR3 has 12 amino acids. CDR3 sequence: CASSPGVGELFF. In DNA, the CDR3 is TGTGCCAGCAGCCCCGGGGTAGGGGAGCTGTTTTTT.

This clone was seen just once. This chain connects TRBV9 to TRBJ2-7; D is ambiguous. Germline CDR1 is SGDLS and CDR2 is YYNGEE. V was pared by 4 bases and J by 1 base, with 9 bases between. The CDR3 is made up of 13 amino acids. The CDR3 reads CASSPQVSYEQYF. CDR3 sequence (DNA): TGTGCCAGCAGCCCGCAGGTATCCTACGAGCAGTACTTC.

There are a few counts of this clone. Since no conserved phenylalanine or tryptophan closes the CDR3, a read error is the likely cause. The DNA is omitted, as the CDR3 cannot be located on it reliably, and the CDR3 follows TCRdb's listing. The V call is TRBV2, the J call TRBJ1-1; the table's D gene call, TRBD1, was not cross checked with the DNA. The CDR3 sequence runs 13 residues, both termini included. The germline CDR1 and CDR2 sequences are SNHLY and FYNNEI. CDR3 loop: CASSEGDRGPPRV.

This chain links TRBV5-1 with TRBJ2-7; 14 bases map to TRBD2. V lost 4 bases, J lost 6 bases, and 3 bases stayed unmatched. CDR1 is SGHRS and CDR2 is YFSETQ in the germline V gene. The CDR3 consists of 14 residues. CDR3 in amino acids: CASSRGTSGGEQYF. The CDR3 DNA follows: TGCGCCAGCAGCCGAGGGACTAGCGGGGGCGAGCAGTACTTC.

CDR3 in DNA: TGTGCCAGCAGCGTAGAGACACTCACTGAAGCTTTCTTT. Residues: CASSVETLTEAFF. The chain has TRBV9 and TRBJ1-1; D uncertain. This CDR3 spans 13 amino acids. The germline CDR1 and CDR2 sequences are SGDLS and YYNGEE. The V end was cut by 0 bases, the J end by 4 bases, with 7 bases between.

J is TRBJ2-7 and V is TRBV29-1; D gene ambiguous. The V end was cut by 4 bases, the J end by 4 bases, with 8 bases between. CDR1 is SQVTM and CDR2 is ANQGSEA in the germline V gene. The CDR3 has 11 residues. The CDR3 nucleotides read TGCAGCGTTGCTTTAGTGTACGAGCAGTACTTC. Translation: CSVALVYEQYF.

The count of this clone is one. The V and J genes are TRBV28 and TRBJ2-1; D uncertain. This CDR3 is built from 14 residues. Germline CDR1 MDHEN, CDR2 SYDVKM. Trimming took 5 bases from V and 4 from J, leaving 12 bases between them. The CDR3 loop reads CASSPLTQYNEQFF. Here the CDR3 DNA reads TGTGCCAGCAGTCCCCTGACTCAATACAATGAGCAGTTCTTC.

A few counts support this clone. The V and J genes are TRBV7-2 and TRBJ1-1; 7 bases are shared with TRBD1. The CDR3 extends over 15 amino acids. Germline loops: CDR1 SGHTA, CDR2 FQGNSA. J gave up 0 bases and V 6 bases, and 7 bases lay outside the gene matches. The DNA for the CDR3 is TGTGCCAGCAGACGCCGGACAGGAATGAACACTGAAGCTTTCTTT. As protein: CASRRRTGMNTEAFF.

V gene TRBV7-9 combines with J gene TRBJ1-2, with D possibly TRBD1 on 5 matching bases. This CDR3 comprises 14 residues. Trimming shortened V by 4 bases and J by 1 base, and 10 bases separated the two germline ends. Germline V gives CDR1 SEHNR, CDR2 FQNEAQ (reference sequence). CDR3 sequence reads: CASSSRVGNYGYTF. The CDR3 DNA is TGTGCCAGCAGCTCCAGGGTGGGTAACTATGGCTACACCTTC.

This clone came up once. V is TRBV28 and J is TRBJ2-7, with D possibly TRBD2 on 5 matching bases. The CDR3 is 14 residues long. Per germline, CDR1 MDHEN and CDR2 SYDVKM. The V end was cut by 3 bases, the J end by 6 bases, with 15 bases between. This CDR3 is CASSLVKSGGEQYF. For the CDR3, the DNA is TGTGCCAGCAGTTTGGTTAAGAGTGGAGGCGAGCAGTACTTC.